A single sample is the source of the 9 T cell receptor beta chains below, sequenced in a study of blood T cell repertoires in COVID-19. Clones were read by immunoSEQ multiplex PCR, and TCRdb kept only the in-frame ones, dropping some. The sample contains 300,000 or so clones, about 84% of which appear only once. What was sequenced was peripheral blood. These receptor sequences come from a woman in her forties or fifties with acute or convalescent COVID-19.

This clone was counted once. The chain has TRBV9 and TRBJ2-2; a weak D match, TRBD1 (5 bases). Trimming took off 4 bases at V and 6 bases at J, with 13 bases between the two ends. This CDR3 has 14 amino acids. The germline gives CDR1 SGDLS, CDR2 YYNGEE. The CDR3 region has the DNA TGTGCCAGCAGCTTCAGCCAGGGTTCCGGGGAGCTGTTTTTT. Translating gives CASSFSQGSGELFF.

The chain combines TRBV6-2 or TRBV6-3 with TRBJ2-3; possible D gene TRBD1, 5 bases. This CDR3 is 13 amino acids long. Germline CDR1 MNHEY, CDR2 SVGEGT. With 5 bases removed from V and 4 bases from J, the gap between germline ends came to 10 bases. CDR3 bases: TGTGCCAGCAGTCAGGGATCCCCAGATACGCAGTATTTT. This codes for CASSQGSPDTQYF.

This clone has a handful of counts. V and J are TRBV5-4 and TRBJ2-3, with 12 bases identical to TRBD2. Germline V gene sequence: CDR1 SGHNT, CDR2 YYREEE (reference sequence). Trimming took 5 bases from V and 4 from J; bases not matched to a gene: 8. This CDR3 has 16 amino acids. CDR3 sequence (DNA): TGTGCCAGCAGTACACGACTAGCGGGAGTCCCAGATACGCAGTATTTT. It yields the protein CASSTRLAGVPDTQYF.

The genes are TRBV2 and TRBJ2-7; no reliable D call. Germline CDR1 and CDR2: SNHLY and FYNNEI. The CDR3 covers 12 residues. V gave up 11 bases and J gave up 0 bases, with 11 bases separating them. As DNA, the CDR3 is TGTGCCTTCAGGTCCGACTCCTACGAGCAGTACTTC. Protein sequence: CAFRSDSYEQYF.

This clone has only a few counts. V and J are TRBV2 and TRBJ2-7; tentatively, D is TRBD1 (6 bases). CDR3 length: 14 residues. The V gene's germline CDR1 is SNHLY and CDR2 FYNNEI. V was trimmed by 3 bases and J by 1 base, leaving 10 bases between them. As DNA, the CDR3 is TGTGCCAGCAGTGAGCCGGACAGTTCCTACGAGCAGTACTTC. This gives the protein CASSEPDSSYEQYF.

The V and J genes are TRBV9 and TRBJ2-2; TRBD2 agrees at 8 bases. From germline, CDR1 is SGDLS and CDR2 YYNGEE. The junction had 4 bases not matched to a gene; V was cut back by 3 bases and J by 6 bases. The CDR3 sequence is 14 residues long. The CDR3 is CASSASTSAGELFF. The CDR3 DNA follows: TGTGCCAGCAGCGCCTCGACTAGCGCCGGGGAGCTGTTTTTT.

This rearrangement joins TRBV25-1 to TRBJ2-7; a possible D gene is TRBD2 (6 bases). Trimming cost V 8 bases and J 0 bases, with 14 bases left between them. The length of the CDR3 is 14 residues. Germline values: CDR1 MGHDK, CDR2 SYGVNS. For the CDR3, the DNA is TGTGCCAGCGGGGGACTCTCGAGCTCCTACGAGCAGTACTTC. Its translation is CASGGLSSSYEQYF.

V and J are TRBV28 and TRBJ1-1; D perhaps matches TRBD1 (6 bases). The CDR3 is 12 residues long. Trimming pared 2 bases from V and 6 bases from J, leaving 7 bases between. Per the germline V gene, CDR1 is MDHEN and CDR2 is SYDVKM. For the CDR3, the DNA is TGTGCCAGCAGTTTAGGGACATCTGAAGCTTTCTTT. This translates into CASSLGTSEAFF. Full variable domain (rest looked up from reference TRBV28 and TRBJ1-1): DVKVTQSSRYLVKRTGEKVFLECVQDMDHENMFWYRQDPGLGLRLIYFSYDVKMKEKGDIPEGYSVSREKKERFSLILESASTNQTSMYLCASSLGTSEAFFGQGTRLTVV.

J is TRBJ1-5 and V is TRBV6-5; possible D gene TRBD1, 6 bases. This CDR3 region has 15 residues. Germline CDR1 and CDR2: MNHEY and SVGAGI. Trimming took off 0 bases at V and 3 bases at J, with 9 bases between the two ends. The CDR3, as DNA: TGTGCCAGCAGTTACTCGGACAGTATCAATCAGCCCCAGCATTTT. Its protein product is CASSYSDSINQPQHF.